This record looks at one TCR beta chain sequence and its context. Per the germline V gene, CDR1 is SNHLY and CDR2 is FYNNEI. The CDR3 is 13 amino acids. Trimming pared 2 bases from V and 5 bases from J, leaving 7 bases between. The sample is drawn from a study of OX40 agonist ivuxolimab in advanced cancers. In the study overall: People who had prior anti-PD-1, anti-PD-L1 or anti-CTLA-4 therapy could take part, and less than 50% had some.

Assay: immunoSEQ multiplex PCR; the TCRdb copy retains only in-frame clones and omits some. The sample has around 90,000 clones, 85% to 90% seen once; the top ten hold about 7.2%. The sample consisted of CD4+ or CD8+ T cells sorted from blood, taken in a trial of the OX40 agonist ivuxolimab. This sequence was found in an adult with an advanced solid tumor such as melanoma, head and neck, liver or kidney cancer. The chain couples TRBV2 to TRBJ1-5; D is unresolved. The CDR3 DNA sequence: TGTGCCAGCAGTGAATCTGGTTATCAGCCCCAGCATTTT. Encoded protein: CASSESGYQPQHF. Looking up the rest from reference TRBV2 and TRBJ1-5 gives the full variable domain: EPEVTQTPSHQVTQMGQEVILRCVPISNHLYFYWYRQILGQKVEFLVSFYNNEISEKSEIFDDQFSVERPDGSNFTLKIRSTKLEDSAMYFCASSESGYQPQHFGDGTRLSIL.